The clone carrying this T cell receptor beta chain has more than one count but fewer than ten. Antigen unknown. This sample is drawn from a study of cytomegalovirus exposure and HLA in healthy donors. V shed 0 bases and J shed 3 bases, with 11 bases lying between them. The CDR3 sequence is 15 residues long. Germline lookup yields CDR1 SEHNR and CDR2 FQNEAQ (reference sequence). The study's findings and limits: Rates of TCR association differed by HLA locus in a later analysis, with DRB1 highest and HLA-C lowest. It was only CMV serostatus that was available as immune exposure information.

PCR was performed using 60 Vbeta and 13 Jbeta primers. Assay used: immunoSEQ multiplex PCR; TCRdb lists only in-frame clones, some missing. The sample has around 150,000 clones; about 75% are singletons. Sequences were obtained from PBMCs. The origin of this receptor is a male donor in good health and CMV-seropositive. The gene calls are TRBV7-9 and TRBJ1-2; maybe TRBD1 (6 bases). DNA for the CDR3: TGTGCCAGCAGCTTAGCCGGGGGGCTGGACTATGGCTACACCTTC. It yields the protein CASSLAGGLDYGYTF.